Reported below is one T cell receptor beta chain. The data were obtained in a study of blood T cell repertoires in COVID-19. Between the trimmed V and J ends, which lost 0 bases and 0 bases, there was a span of 9 bases. Germline V gene data show CDR1 as MDHEN and CDR2 as SYDVKM. This CDR3 has 16 amino acids. Per the authors' pipeline: Amplifying reference gene primers gave estimates of nucleated cell counts. Method: immunoSEQ multiplex PCR; TCRdb's copy keeps in-frame clones and lacks some. That table furnishes V, J and clone size, whereas the DNA furnished D and trimming. The profile shows 270,000 or so clones, roughly 90% of them singletons.

The V and J genes are TRBV28 and TRBJ2-1, with a possible D match to TRBD2 (5 bases). The sequenced material came from PBMCs or T cells enriched from blood (not recorded which). The TCR comes from a woman between 40 and 50 years old with acute COVID-19. The CDR3 spells CASSLWSGSSYNEQFF. CDR3 nucleotide sequence: TGTGCCAGCAGTTTATGGTCGGGAAGCTCCTACAATGAGCAGTTCTTC.